This T cell receptor beta chain was documented in a study of T cell clones after liver transplantation. At the level of the study: TCRbeta sequencing after a pre-transplant mixed lymphocyte reaction identified graft-donor-reactive clones, later tracked in post-transplant blood. The study's findings and limits: Post-transplant, graft-donor-reactive CD4 TCRbeta sequences in blood dropped significantly in 5 of 8 subjects.

This clone was detected only a few times. Its cognate antigen is unknown. Data came from immunoSEQ multiplex PCR; TCRdb stores just in-frame clones and leaves some out. The data hold more than 5,000 clones, with around 80% observed a single time. This CDR3 has 14 residues. Germline values: CDR1 SGHKS, CDR2 YYEKEE (reference sequence). The germline V and J ends were trimmed by 0 bases and 1 base, with 7 bases remaining between them. The material sequenced was CD8+ T cells from blood, taken 24 months after liver transplant. This chain uses TRBV5-5 with TRBJ1-1; D call uncertain. This TCR was sampled from a human patient who received a liver transplant. The T cells may come from the graft donor. The CDR3 coding sequence is TGTGCCAGCAGCTTGGGGTCAACGAACACTGAAGCTTTCTTT. Protein: CASSLGSTNTEAFF.